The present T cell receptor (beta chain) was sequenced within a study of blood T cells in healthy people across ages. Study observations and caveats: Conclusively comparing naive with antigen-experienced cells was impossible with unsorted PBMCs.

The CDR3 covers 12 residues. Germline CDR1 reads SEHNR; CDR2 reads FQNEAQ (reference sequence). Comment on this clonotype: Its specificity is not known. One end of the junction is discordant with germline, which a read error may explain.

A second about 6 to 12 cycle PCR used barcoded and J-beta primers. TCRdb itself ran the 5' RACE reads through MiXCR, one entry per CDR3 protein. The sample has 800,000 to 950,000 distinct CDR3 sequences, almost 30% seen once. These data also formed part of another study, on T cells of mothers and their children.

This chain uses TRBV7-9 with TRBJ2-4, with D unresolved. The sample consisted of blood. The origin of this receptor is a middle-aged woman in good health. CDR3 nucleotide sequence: TGTGCCAGCGGCTTATTAGCCTACGGGCAGTACTTC. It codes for CASGLLAYGQYF.